What follows are 17 T cell receptor beta chains derived from one specimen sequenced in a study of identical twins. TCRdb analysed the 5' RACE reads with MiXCR anew, one entry per CDR3 protein. This table holds 1.5 million to 2 million distinct CDR3 sequences, less than 40% found once. Sequences were obtained from cord blood. These receptors were obtained from a newborn girl in good health.

This clonotype was seen a few times. The V call is TRBV12-3 or TRBV12-4, the J call TRBJ1-5; 8 nucleotides match TRBD1. The ends lost 6 bases at V and 0 bases at J; junction bases unmatched: 7. The CDR3 sequence is 16 residues long. The DNA for the CDR3 is TGTGCCAGCAGGTACAGGGGGGACCTTAGCAATCAGCCCCAGCATTTT. Protein: CASRYRGDLSNQPQHF.

This clonotype was counted a few times. This rearrangement joins TRBV12-5 to TRBJ1-1; weak D call: TRBD1 (5 bases). Trimming took off 9 bases at V and 3 bases at J, with 11 bases between the two ends. Germline CDR1 and CDR2: LGHNT and FRNRAP. The CDR3 has 12 residues. CDR3 DNA: TGTGCTAGGGCGTCCAGGGACACTGAAGCTTTCTTT. Translated: CARASRDTEAFF.

This clonotype was observed a handful of times. The chain employs TRBV24-1 and TRBJ2-7; D remains ambiguous. Trimming cost V 5 bases and J 4 bases, with 8 bases left between them. CDR1 and CDR2 from the germline V gene are KGHDR and SFDVKD. The length of the CDR3 is 12 residues. In nucleotides, the CDR3 is TGTGCCACCAGTGCCTGCGGATACGAGCAGTACTTC. Amino acid sequence: CATSACGYEQYF.

This clonotype was observed a handful of times. The chain recombines TRBV10-3 with TRBJ1-1; TRBD1 matches at 9 bases. Trimming at V came to 3 bases and at J to 11 bases, leaving 7 bases not matched to a gene. The CDR3 is 13 amino acids. Germline-derived CDR1 and CDR2 are ENHRY and SYGVKD. The CDR3 DNA reads TGTGCCATCAGTGAAGATTGGACAGGGGAGGCTTTCTTT. Protein sequence: CAISEDWTGEAFF.

The rearrangement joins TRBV21-1 to TRBJ1-6; the DNA was not used to check the table's D call, TRBD1. TRBV21-1 is annotated as a pseudogene. The CDR3 runs 16 residues. DNA for the CDR3: TGTGCCAGCACCCACAGGGGGCGGTCCTATAATTCACCCCTCCACTTT. Translating it yields CASTHRGRSYNSPLHF.

There are a few counts of this clonotype. The chain couples TRBV20-1 to TRBJ1-1; no firm D call. The germline V gene has CDR1 DFQATT and CDR2 SNEGSKA (reference sequence). V lost 5 bases and J lost 0, with 7 bases in between. The CDR3 extends over 12 amino acids. The CDR3 spells CSAEAMNTEAFF. CDR3 DNA sequence: TGCAGTGCTGAAGCGATGAACACTGAAGCTTTCTTT.

This clonotype was detected only a few times. This rearrangement joins TRBV28 to TRBJ1-5, with a tentative D call TRBD1 (5 bases). CDR1 is MDHEN, CDR2 SYDVKM, per germline. The ends were cut back, 6 bases at V and 1 base at J, with 10 bases in the middle. The CDR3 runs to 14 residues. CDR3 nucleotide sequence: TGTGCCAGCAGACGAGCAGGGAGCAATCAGCCCCAGCATTTT. Translating gives CASRRAGSNQPQHF.

Only a few counts were recorded for this clonotype. V is TRBV7-9 and J is TRBJ2-7, with 9 bases that match TRBD2. The length of the CDR3 is 18 residues. V trimming: 1 base; J trimming: 2 bases; junction bases outside the gene matches: 12. The germline V gene has CDR1 SEHNR and CDR2 FQNEAQ (reference sequence). In DNA form, the CDR3 reads TGTGCCAGCAGCTTAGACCGGACTAGCGTCTACTCCACCTACGAGCAGTACTTC. Protein sequence: CASSLDRTSVYSTYEQYF.

V is TRBV18 and J is TRBJ2-3; 7 bases are a match to TRBD2. Germline loops: CDR1 KGHSH, CDR2 LQKENI. The CDR3 has 15 amino acids. V gave up 5 bases and J gave up 1 base; unmatched junction bases: 6. The CDR3 bases are TGTGCCAGCTCATCCGGACTAGTTCGCACAGATACGCAGTATTTT. Residues: CASSSGLVRTDTQYF.

The chain joins TRBV12-3 or TRBV12-4 to TRBJ2-7, with D uncertain. The CDR3 is 14 amino acids. V was clipped by 3 bases and J by 7 bases, with 16 bases between them. The CDR3 spells CASSFVLVSGEQYF. The CDR3 DNA sequence: TGTGCCAGCAGTTTCGTGCTAGTATCTGGTGAGCAGTACTTC.

This sequence joins TRBV24-1 and TRBJ2-3; 12 bases are shared with TRBD1. Per the germline V gene, CDR1 is KGHDR and CDR2 is SFDVKD. V was pared by 0 bases and J by 0 bases, with 3 bases of the junction left unmatched. CDR3 length: 18 amino acids. The CDR3 coding sequence is TGTGCCACCAGTGATTTGGGGACAGGGGGCGAAAGCACAGATACGCAGTATTTT. Its translation is CATSDLGTGGESTDTQYF.

This clonotype has only a few counts. V and J are TRBV3-1 and TRBJ2-1; a weak D match, TRBD2 (6 bases). Germline values: CDR1 LGHDT, CDR2 YNNKEL (reference sequence). The CDR3 totals 15 residues. V lost 1 base, J lost 6 bases, and 13 bases lay in between. CDR3 sequence reads: CASSQVVAAPNEQFF. The CDR3 DNA reads as TGTGCCAGCAGCCAAGTCGTAGCGGCCCCCAATGAGCAGTTCTTC.

In DNA form, the CDR3 reads TGTGCCAGCATACGGGACCTTAAAAACAATGAGCAGTACTTC. Translated: CASIRDLKNNEQYF. The chain has TRBV2 and TRBJ2-7; D assignment may be TRBD1 or TRBD2 (5 bases each). Trimming left V 7 bases short and J 7 bases short, with 20 bases between. Germline lookup yields CDR1 SNHLY and CDR2 FYNNEI. The CDR3 loop spans 14 amino acids.

This clonotype has only a few counts. The chain uses TRBV12-3 or TRBV12-4 and TRBJ2-5; tentative D call: TRBD1 (5 bases). Trimming shortened V by 2 bases and J by 5 bases, and 15 bases separated the two germline ends. The CDR3 consists of 15 residues. The CDR3 DNA follows: TGTGCCAGCAGTTTATGGCAGGATCCAGGGGAGACCCAGTACTTC. Translated: CASSLWQDPGETQYF.

The J gene is TRBJ1-1, the V gene TRBV6-1, with D uncertain. The CDR3 covers 14 residues. V was cut by 3 bases and J by 4 bases, with 12 bases left in between. Germline CDR1 reads MNHNS; CDR2 reads SASEGT. The CDR3 reads CASSDLGRVTEAFF. For the CDR3, the DNA is TGTGCCAGCAGTGATCTGGGGAGGGTCACTGAAGCTTTCTTT.

In its sample, this clonotype was seen a few times. CDR3 coding DNA: TGTGCCAGCAGTGACACTAGCGGGAACTACAATGAGCAGTTCTTC. This encodes CASSDTSGNYNEQFF. The rearrangement uses TRBV25-1 and TRBJ2-1; 10 bases map to TRBD2. The CDR3 is 15 residues long. V was pared by 3 bases and J by 3 bases, with 2 bases of the junction left unmatched. Germline CDR1 and CDR2: MGHDK and SYGVNS.

The chain couples TRBV20-1 to TRBJ1-1; D is undetermined. V was clipped by 3 bases and J by 2 bases, with 10 bases between them. This CDR3 is 13 amino acids long. CDR1 and CDR2 from the germline V gene are DFQATT and SNEGSKA (reference sequence). CDR3 sequence reads: CSARDLSNTEAFF. The CDR3 DNA follows: TGCAGTGCTAGGGACTTAAGTAACACTGAAGCTTTCTTT.